This is a list of T cell receptor beta chains from one sample in a study of technical replicates of blood from a handful of donors. Libraries were prepared by immunoSEQ multiplex PCR; TCRdb keeps only in-frame clonotypes and omits some of them. The table records approximately 70,000 clones, 80% to 95% of them present only once. Source material: T cells isolated from PBMCs. These receptor sequences come from a human donor in good health. Each CDR3 is given with its conserved first and last residue. Each record gives: V gene, D gene, clone size, J gene, CDR3 DNA, CDR3 protein. The D gene is left open where the match is weak. For some rows the clone size is stated as once, few or many, or as a class when expanded; others skip it.

V: TRBV9
D: TRBD2
size: NA
J: TRBJ2-5
DNA: TGTGCCAGCAGCGCAGGACTAGCGGGAGGGGAAGAGACCCAGTACTTC
CDR3: CASSAGLAGGEETQYF

V: TRBV5-1
D: NA
size: NA
J: TRBJ2-7
DNA: TGCGCCAGCAGCTTGGAATCCGGGACAACCCTCTACGAGCAGTACTTC
CDR3: CASSLESGTTLYEQYF

V: TRBV11-2
D: NA
size: NA
J: TRBJ2-2
DNA: TGTGCCAGCAGCTCCGACAGGTCGGGCACCGGGGAGCTGTTTTTT
CDR3: CASSSDRSGTGELFF

V: TRBV6-5
D: NA
size: NA
J: TRBJ2-1
DNA: TGTGCCAGCAGTTACCGGGTCTCCTACAATGAGCAGTTCTTC
CDR3: CASSYRVSYNEQFF

V: TRBV4-1
D: TRBD1
size: NA
J: TRBJ2-3
DNA: TGCGCCAGCAGCCATCCCGGACAGGACCCCACAGATACGCAGTATTTT
CDR3: CASSHPGQDPTDTQYF

V: TRBV11-3
D: NA
size: once
J: TRBJ1-5
DNA: TGTGCCAGCAGCGCGGGACTGCTTGCCGGCTATAGCAATCAGCCCCAGCATTTT
CDR3: CASSAGLLAGYSNQPQHF

V: TRBV7-2
D: TRBD2
size: NA
J: TRBJ2-3
DNA: TGTGCCAGCAGCCCTGAAGCGGGAGGTTGGGATACGCAGTATTTT
CDR3: CASSPEAGGWDTQYF

V: TRBV11-3
D: TRBD2
size: NA
J: TRBJ2-1
DNA: TGTGCCAGCAGCCTACTAGCGGGAGGAGTTGATGAGCAGTTCTTC
CDR3: CASSLLAGGVDEQFF

V: TRBV30
D: TRBD2
size: once
J: TRBJ2-1
DNA: TGTGCCTGGAGTGTAGGGCTAGCGGGAGTTGAGGAGCAGTTCTTC
CDR3: CAWSVGLAGVEEQFF

V: TRBV5-6
D: TRBD1
size: NA
J: TRBJ2-5
DNA: TGTGCCAGCAGCTTGGGGACAGGGGTTGGGGAGACCCAGTACTTC
CDR3: CASSLGTGVGETQYF

V: TRBV5-4
D: NA
size: NA
J: TRBJ2-7
DNA: TGTGCCAGCAGCTCGGGAGTAGACTACCACGAGCAGTACTTC
CDR3: CASSSGVDYHEQYF

V: TRBV9
D: NA
size: NA
J: TRBJ2-6
DNA: TGTGCCAGCAGTCCACAAACCCTCTCTGGGGCCAACGTCCTGACTTTC
CDR3: CASSPQTLSGANVLTF

V: TRBV9
D: NA
size: few
J: TRBJ1-1
DNA: TGTGCCAGCAGCGTAGATCAAACAGGGATCCAAGCTTTCTTT
CDR3: CASSVDQTGIQAFF

V: TRBV10-3
D: NA
size: NA
J: TRBJ1-4
DNA: TGTGCCATCAAAGACACAGGGCAAGGGAATGAAAAACTGTTTTTT
CDR3: CAIKDTGQGNEKLFF

V: TRBV27
D: NA
size: NA
J: TRBJ2-7
DNA: TGTGCCAGCAGTCCGGGCGGGATCTACGAGCAGTACTTC
CDR3: CASSPGGIYEQYF

V: TRBV28
D: NA
size: few
J: TRBJ1-1
DNA: TGTGCCAGCAGTGAAACACTGAGGGTCACTGAAGCTTTCTTT
CDR3: CASSETLRVTEAFF

V: TRBV15
D: TRBD2
size: NA
J: TRBJ2-3
DNA: TGTGCCACCAGCAGAGAGAGGACTAGAGGTGGAGATACGCAGTATTTT
CDR3: CATSRERTRGGDTQYF

V: TRBV7-6
D: TRBD2
size: NA
J: TRBJ2-1
DNA: TGTGCCAGCAGCTCGGGACTAGCGGGAGTATCCACACTCTATGAGCAGTTCTTC
CDR3: CASSSGLAGVSTLYEQFF

V: TRBV9
D: TRBD2
size: NA
J: TRBJ2-2
DNA: TGTGCCAGCAGCGTAGGTGCGGGAGCGGCCGGGGAGCTGTTTTTT
CDR3: CASSVGAGAAGELFF

V: TRBV19
D: NA
size: NA
J: TRBJ2-7
DNA: TGTGCCAGTAGTTGGGGGCCGGGATACGAGCAGTACTTC
CDR3: CASSWGPGYEQYF

V: TRBV5-1
D: TRBD1
size: NA
J: TRBJ2-3
DNA: TGCGCCAGCAGCTTCGGACAGGCAGATACGCAGTATTTT
CDR3: CASSFGQADTQYF

V: TRBV7-8
D: TRBD2
size: NA
J: TRBJ2-5
DNA: TGTGCCAGCAGCTTAGAGGGACTAGCAGACTTCCAAGAGACCCAGTACTTC
CDR3: CASSLEGLADFQETQYF

V: TRBV4-3
D: TRBD1
size: NA
J: TRBJ1-4
DNA: TGCGCCAGCAGCCGGGACAGAGCAAGTTTAGGGGAACTGTTTTTT
CDR3: CASSRDRASLGELFF

V: TRBV28
D: TRBD2
size: NA
J: TRBJ2-5
DNA: TGTGCCAGCAGTTCCAAAACCTCGGGGGGGATCCAAGAGACCCAGTACTTC
CDR3: CASSSKTSGGIQETQYF

V: TRBV6-5
D: TRBD1
size: NA
J: TRBJ1-1
DNA: TGTGCCAGCAGTTACTCCTACAGGGGGATTAACACTGAAGCTTTCTTT
CDR3: CASSYSYRGINTEAFF

V: TRBV28
D: NA
size: NA
J: TRBJ2-7
DNA: TGTGCCAGCAGTCAGGGCGTAGCCTACGAGCAGTACTTC
CDR3: CASSQGVAYEQYF

V: TRBV28
D: NA
size: NA
J: TRBJ1-1
DNA: TGTGCCAGCAGCCCTATCTACACTGAAGCTTTCTTT
CDR3: CASSPIYTEAFF

V: TRBV5-1
D: NA
size: NA
J: TRBJ2-3
DNA: TGCGCCAGCAGCTGGTCCAGGGGCCGCCGTCGCACAGATACGCAGTATTTT
CDR3: CASSWSRGRRRTDTQYF

V: TRBV11-3
D: TRBD2
size: NA
J: TRBJ2-1
DNA: TGTGCCAGCACACCCAGCGGGAGATCTGGGCAGTTCTTC
CDR3: CASTPSGRSGQFF

V: TRBV4-3
D: NA
size: NA
J: TRBJ2-1
DNA: TGCGCCAGCAGCCAAGAGTGGGTAGCGGCTTACTCCAGCTCCTACAATGAGCAGTTCTTC
CDR3: CASSQEWVAAYSSSYNEQFF

V: TRBV7-8
D: TRBD1
size: NA
J: TRBJ2-7
DNA: TGTGCCAGCAGCTTACCGGACAGGTTCTACGAGCAGTACTTC
CDR3: CASSLPDRFYEQYF

V: TRBV5-6
D: TRBD2
size: NA
J: TRBJ2-5
DNA: TGTGCCAGCAGCTTGGAGCGGGGGCCTCCGACCCAGTACTTC
CDR3: CASSLERGPPTQYF

V: TRBV18
D: TRBD1
size: NA
J: TRBJ1-5
DNA: TGTGCCAGCTCACCGGCGACAGGGGATAGCAATCAGCCCCAGCATTTT
CDR3: CASSPATGDSNQPQHF

V: TRBV7-3
D: TRBD1
size: NA
J: TRBJ1-2
DNA: TGTGCCAGCAGCCATCCCCGCCGGACAGGGCACTATGGCTACACCTTC
CDR3: CASSHPRRTGHYGYTF

V: TRBV5-4
D: NA
size: NA
J: TRBJ1-1
DNA: TGTGCCAGCAGCTTAGCGATAATGAACACTGAAGCTTTCTTT
CDR3: CASSLAIMNTEAFF

V: TRBV19
D: TRBD1
size: NA
J: TRBJ1-1
DNA: TGTGCCAGCCGGAGACAGGGGGAAATTGAAGCTTTCTTT
CDR3: CASRRQGEIEAFF

V: TRBV21-1
D: NA
size: NA
J: TRBJ2-7
DNA: TGTGCCAGTAGAAGAACCTCCGGGACAGGGAAGGACGAGCAGTACTTC
CDR3: CASRRTSGTGKDEQYF

V: TRBV11-2
D: TRBD1
size: NA
J: TRBJ1-1
DNA: TGTGCCAGCAGGAAAGGACAGGGGGGGAACACTGAAGCTTTCTTT
CDR3: CASRKGQGGNTEAFF

V: TRBV5-1
D: TRBD1
size: few
J: TRBJ1-1
DNA: TGCGCCAGCAGCGAAAACAGGGGCACTGAAGCTTTCTTT
CDR3: CASSENRGTEAFF

V: TRBV5-6
D: TRBD1
size: NA
J: TRBJ1-2
DNA: TGTGCCAGCAGCTTCAAGCCGGGACAGCCAACCAATTTC
CDR3: CASSFKPGQPTNF

V: TRBV11-3
D: NA
size: NA
J: TRBJ2-1
DNA: TGTGCCAGCAGCTTAGACGGGGGAGCTTACAATGAGCAGTTCTTC
CDR3: CASSLDGGAYNEQFF

V: TRBV4-1
D: NA
size: NA
J: TRBJ1-2
DNA: TGCGCCAGCAGCCAAGATGTTGGGGAGGATGGCTATGGCTACACCTTC
CDR3: CASSQDVGEDGYGYTF

V: TRBV10-2
D: TRBD2
size: NA
J: TRBJ2-1
DNA: TGCGCCAGCAGTGAGTCGTGGCGTTCGGCGGGAGGGCTTGATGAGCAGTTCTTC
CDR3: CASSESWRSAGGLDEQFF

V: TRBV10-3
D: NA
size: NA
J: TRBJ2-7
DNA: TGTGCCATCAGTGAGTCTACTCACTACGAGCAGTACTTC
CDR3: CAISESTHYEQYF

V: TRBV11-2
D: TRBD1
size: NA
J: TRBJ1-2
DNA: TGTGCCAGCAGCTTAGGGACAGGGGGGTATCATGGCTACACCTTC
CDR3: CASSLGTGGYHGYTF

V: TRBV19
D: TRBD1
size: NA
J: TRBJ2-7
DNA: TGTGCCAGTAGTACTGCGACAGGGCCCTACGAGCAGTACTTC
CDR3: CASSTATGPYEQYF

V: TRBV9
D: NA
size: NA
J: TRBJ2-1
DNA: TGTGCCAGCAGCGTCTACGACAGAAGCGAGCAGTTCTTC
CDR3: CASSVYDRSEQFF

V: TRBV5-1
D: NA
size: NA
J: TRBJ2-3
DNA: TGCGCCAGCAGCGCCACTAGTCCTCACACAGATACGCAGTATTTT
CDR3: CASSATSPHTDTQYF

V: TRBV4-3
D: TRBD1
size: NA
J: TRBJ1-2
DNA: TGCGCCAGCAGCCAAGGGAGGACAGGGACTGGTAGCTACACCTTC
CDR3: CASSQGRTGTGSYTF

V: TRBV7-6
D: TRBD1
size: NA
J: TRBJ1-5
DNA: TGTGCCAGCAGCTTAGGGGACAGCGTAGGGCAGCCCCAGCATTTT
CDR3: CASSLGDSVGQPQHF

V: TRBV6-6
D: TRBD2
size: NA
J: TRBJ2-5
DNA: TGTGCCACCACGAGGGACGGGAGGGGGGAGACCCAGTACTTC
CDR3: CATTRDGRGETQYF

V: TRBV28
D: NA
size: NA
J: TRBJ1-1
DNA: TGTGCCAGCAGTTTCTCCGCCACGGACAAGTATTTGAACACTGAAGCTTTCTTT
CDR3: CASSFSATDKYLNTEAFF

V: TRBV29-1
D: TRBD2
size: NA
J: TRBJ2-5
DNA: TGCAGCGTTGCCACTAGCGGGACGTTAGAGACCCAGTACTTC
CDR3: CSVATSGTLETQYF

V: TRBV11-2
D: NA
size: NA
J: TRBJ2-3
DNA: TGTGCCAGCAGCTTAGAGAGATTTTACACAGATACGCAGTATTTT
CDR3: CASSLERFYTDTQYF

V: TRBV2
D: NA
size: NA
J: TRBJ1-5
DNA: TGTGCCAGCAACCAGGGAAGCAATCAGCCCCAGCATTTT
CDR3: CASNQGSNQPQHF